This T cell receptor (beta chain) was obtained from a study of control samples from healthy donors and cancer patients (TCRdb year 2020). The protocol used for the library was the immunoSEQ multiplex PCR assay. Here the immuneACCESS table is served through TCRdb, limited to in-frame sequences with V and J called. Missing clones are a known gap in these copies; in checked studies unresolved V genes cover under half, and the rest lacks a known reason. The sample table shows over 150,000 clones, and 80% to 95% are seen once. About 2% of the sample is held by the ten biggest clonotypes. The CDR3 numbers 12 residues from cysteine through phenylalanine. Left in the record is the CDR3 DNA by itself, 36 bases read in frame from the first base. Reading the germline V gene gives CDR1 SQVTM and CDR2 ANQGSEA. The germline ends are 5 bases apart after V is trimmed by 1 base and J by 2 bases. Remarks on this clone: The antigen it recognizes is unknown. No per-base quality is available; no much larger clone lies one base away.

This chain joins TRBV29-1 to TRBJ1-2, with an unclear D gene assignment. The source material was blood. This TCR was sampled from a woman in her thirties or forties in good health. The CDR3 has the sequence CSVEGWNYGYTF. The sequence in DNA is TGCAGCGTTGAAGGCTGGAACTATGGCTACACCTTC.